This T cell receptor (beta chain) derives from a study of blood T cell repertoires in COVID-19. Study summary: Samples of COVID-19 (acute and convalescent) were obtained from the United States, Italy and Spain. PBMCs, B-cell-depleted T cells, or T cells were the source of the cDNA or gDNA that made up the material.

The CDR3 runs 15 residues. With V trimmed by 0 bases and J by 2 bases, 4 bases remained unmatched. The germline gives CDR1 SGDLS, CDR2 YYNGEE. Per the study methods: Cell counts per sample came from amplifying reference gene primers. The repertoire was sequenced with immunoSEQ multiplex PCR; TCRdb's copy has only in-frame clones and lacks some. The V and J calls and clone size come from that table; D and trimming were worked out from the DNA. This table has over 85,000 clones, approximately 72% appearing once. The table lists this clone with a count of one. Source material: peripheral blood. This TCR derives from a man between 65 and 80 years old with acute or convalescent COVID-19. The V call is TRBV9, the J call TRBJ2-7; 8 bases are a match to TRBD2. The DNA for the CDR3 is TGTGCCAGCAGCGTAGGACTAGCGCAGACCTACGAGCAGTACTTC. This codes for CASSVGLAQTYEQYF.